Detailed here is one TCR beta chain. Study processing details: Reference gene primer amplification gave estimated nucleated cell counts. This table comes from immunoSEQ multiplex PCR, and its TCRdb copy is limited to in-frame clones, with some not included. Clone size and V and J calls were adopted from that table, with D and trimming inferred from the DNA. The sample holds hundreds of thousands of clones, 80% to 90% seen once. This specimen belongs to a study of blood T cell repertoires in COVID-19. About the study: Collection of acute and convalescent COVID-19 samples took place in the United States, Italy and Spain.

This CDR3 region has 15 residues. Per the germline V gene, CDR1 is LNHDA and CDR2 is SQIVND (reference sequence). Trimming removed 0 bases from V and 2 bases from J, with 8 bases in between. Participants reported their clinical history, and cohort assignment relied on those reports. Participants in the exposed group had met a COVID-19 case in the 2 weeks before joining the study. V and J are TRBV19 and TRBJ1-5; D is uncertain. The source material was PBMCs or T cells enriched from blood (not recorded which). The sequence derives from a man between 50 and 59 years old who had been exposed to COVID-19. CDR3 loop: CASSIEGAGNQPQHF. The DNA of the CDR3 is TGTGCCAGTAGTATAGAGGGAGCAGGCAATCAGCCCCAGCATTTT.